Listed below are T cell receptor beta chains from one sample, sequenced in a study of lymphopenia after photon versus proton radiotherapy. Sequencing was performed with immunoSEQ multiplex PCR; in TCRdb, only in-frame clones are kept and a portion is missing. Of roughly 6,500 clones in the sample, approximately 90% were seen once. Source: peripheral blood, taken from a patient treated with photon-based radiotherapy. These receptors were taken from a man between 60 and 75 years old with cholangiocarcinoma. The CDR3 runs from the conserved cysteine through the conserved F or W. The D gene is left open where the match is weak. Clone size is given for some rows only: seen once, a few or many times, or a class if the clone is expanded.

v_gene	j_gene	d_gene	abundance	CDR3aa	CDR3nt
TRBV5-8	TRBJ2-1	-	-	CASSLLSRNNEQFF	TGTGCCAGCAGCTTGTTATCCCGAAACAATGAGCAGTTCTTC
TRBV6-1	TRBJ2-2	TRBD1	-	CASRLAGGNTGELFF	TGTGCCAGCAGACTCGCAGGGGGGAACACCGGGGAGCTGTTTTTT
TRBV18	TRBJ2-2	-	-	CASSPQASDTGELFF	TGTGCCAGCTCACCACAGGCTAGCGACACCGGGGAGCTGTTTTTT
TRBV29-1	TRBJ2-7	TRBD1	-	CSVLTSGGDEQYF	TGCAGCGTTTTAACGTCAGGGGGTGACGAGCAGTACTTC
TRBV7-8	TRBJ2-7	-	-	CASSPTDSSYEQYF	TGTGCCAGCAGCCCTACAGACAGCTCCTACGAGCAGTACTTC
TRBV6-5	TRBJ2-4	TRBD1	-	CASRVGGQNIQYF	TGTGCCAGCAGGGTAGGGGGCCAAAACATTCAGTACTTC
TRBV11-3	TRBJ2-1	-	-	CASSFLDEQFF	TGTGCCAGCAGCTTCCTTGATGAGCAGTTCTTC
TRBV7-2	TRBJ2-3	TRBD2	-	CASSLIWRGGSTQYF	TGTGCCAGCAGCTTAATATGGCGGGGGGGCTCTACGCAGTATTTT
TRBV6-1	TRBJ2-6	-	-	CASSVDRAGANVLTF	TGTGCCAGCAGTGTAGACCGGGCTGGGGCCAACGTCCTGACTTTC
TRBV9	TRBJ1-2	-	-	CASSARRQSNYGYTF	TGTGCCAGCAGCGCCCGGCGACAATCTAACTATGGCTACACCTTC
TRBV7-3	TRBJ2-1	TRBD1	-	CASSLNLPGQGYNEQFF	TGTGCCAGCAGCTTAAATCTCCCGGGACAGGGCTACAATGAGCAGTTCTTC
TRBV5-4	TRBJ2-5	-	-	CASNDQSQETQYF	TGTGCCAGCAACGACCAAAGTCAAGAGACCCAGTACTTC
TRBV9	TRBJ1-1	-	-	CASSVGGTDEAFF	TGTGCCAGCAGCGTAGGAGGGACTGATGAAGCTTTCTTT
TRBV11-2	TRBJ2-1	TRBD2	-	CASSLDDRIAGGYNEQFF	TGTGCCAGCAGCTTAGACGATCGGATAGCGGGGGGCTACAATGAGCAGTTCTTC
TRBV7-9	TRBJ2-7	-	-	CASSPGTAPSYEQYF	TGTGCCAGCAGCCCCGGGACTGCCCCCTCCTACGAGCAGTACTTC
TRBV11-2	TRBJ2-7	-	-	CASSWTSDVNEQYF	TGTGCCAGCAGTTGGACATCGGATGTCAACGAGCAGTACTTC
TRBV5-5	TRBJ1-6	-	-	CASSLVGDGNDSPLHF	TGTGCCAGCAGCTTGGTTGGTGACGGAAACGATTCACCCCTCCACTTT
TRBV11-2	TRBJ2-5	-	-	CASSLNRGWETQYF	TGTGCCAGCAGCTTAAACCGGGGGTGGGAGACCCAGTACTTC
TRBV7-3	TRBJ1-1	-	-	CASSLGTAMNTEAFF	TGTGCCAGCAGCTTAGGCACGGCTATGAACACTGAAGCTTTCTTT
TRBV13	TRBJ2-7	-	-	CASRSGTSYEQYF	TGTGCCAGCAGGTCGGGGACTTCCTACGAGCAGTACTTC
TRBV27	TRBJ2-7	-	-	CASSSPAGHIYEQYF	TGTGCCAGCAGTTCCCCAGCGGGACACATCTACGAGCAGTACTTC
TRBV2	TRBJ1-3	TRBD1	-	CASRPGTGVSGNTIYF	TGTGCCAGCAGGCCCGGGACAGGTGTTTCTGGAAACACCATATATTTT
TRBV11-3	TRBJ2-7	-	-	CASSFRGTTPYYEQYF	TGTGCCAGCAGCTTTCGAGGAACTACGCCATACTACGAGCAGTACTTC
TRBV7-9	TRBJ1-1	-	-	CASSRGGLNTEAFF	TGTGCCAGCAGCCGAGGGGGGTTGAACACTGAAGCTTTCTTT
TRBV5-1	TRBJ2-3	-	-	CASSLDSIPRETQYF	TGCGCCAGCAGCTTGGACAGTATCCCAAGGGAAACGCAGTATTTT
TRBV13	TRBJ2-2	-	few	CASSRLEGHTGELFF	TGTGCCAGCAGCAGGTTAGAGGGACACACCGGGGAGCTGTTTTTT
TRBV5-4	TRBJ1-2	-	-	CASSPFAGVQGYTF	TGTGCCAGCAGCCCTTTTGCGGGGGTGCAGGGCTACACCTTC
TRBV5-4	TRBJ2-5	TRBD1	once	CASSPGTGLETQYF	TGTGCCAGCAGCCCGGGGACAGGGCTTGAGACCCAGTACTTC
TRBV9	TRBJ2-1	-	-	CASSVLADNEQFF	TGTGCCAGCAGCGTATTGGCTGACAATGAGCAGTTCTTC
TRBV6-4	TRBJ1-1	-	-	CASSVQRGTEAFF	TGTGCCAGCAGTGTTCAACGGGGGACTGAAGCTTTCTTT
TRBV6-5	TRBJ1-2	TRBD1	once	CASSDRDHYGYTF	TGTGCCAGCAGCGACAGGGATCACTATGGCTACACCTTC
TRBV21-1	TRBJ1-5	-	-	CASSNLSHPGGRNQPQHF	TGTGCCAGCAGCAACCTCAGCCACCCAGGGGGTCGGAATCAGCCCCAGCATTTT
TRBV9	TRBJ2-1	TRBD2	-	CASSPRLALSSYNEQFF	TGTGCCAGCAGCCCCAGACTAGCCCTTAGCTCCTACAATGAGCAGTTCTTC
TRBV19	TRBJ1-2	-	-	CASSIEGVDGYTF	TGTGCCAGTAGTATAGAAGGGGTAGATGGCTACACCTTC
TRBV6-1	TRBJ1-3	-	-	CASSEGKPFSSGNTIYF	TGTGCCAGCAGTGAGGGAAAACCCTTCTCTAGTGGAAACACCATATATTTT
TRBV5-1	TRBJ1-6	TRBD1	-	CASSSEPGTGYNSPLHF	TGCGCCAGCAGCTCGGAACCCGGGACAGGGTATAATTCACCCCTCCACTTT
TRBV6-6	TRBJ2-7	-	once	CASSYSRGNEQYF	TGTGCCAGCAGTTACTCGAGGGGCAACGAGCAGTACTTC
TRBV4-1	TRBJ2-3	-	once	CASSQDRARDTQYF	TGCGCCAGCAGCCAAGATAGAGCTAGGGATACGCAGTATTTT
TRBV25-1	TRBJ2-3	-	-	CASSDRFSTDTQYF	TGTGCCAGCAGTGACAGGTTTAGCACAGATACGCAGTATTTT
TRBV29-1	TRBJ2-1	TRBD2	-	CSVLAGVRNEQFF	TGCAGCGTACTAGCGGGGGTCAGGAATGAGCAGTTCTTC
TRBV18	TRBJ1-5	TRBD1	-	CASSLSGQGSGQPQHF	TGTGCCAGCTCACTTTCCGGACAGGGTTCGGGGCAGCCCCAGCATTTT
TRBV6-6	TRBJ2-7	-	-	CASKPGPQAFEQYF	TGTGCCAGCAAACCTGGACCCCAGGCGTTCGAGCAGTACTTC
TRBV18	TRBJ1-6	TRBD1	once	CASSNEQGGYYSPLHF	TGTGCCAGCTCAAATGAACAGGGGGGGTATTATTCACCCCTCCACTTT
TRBV28	TRBJ1-5	-	-	CASSSDPNRYQPQHF	TGTGCCAGCAGTTCGGACCCAAATCGTTACCAGCCCCAGCATTTT
TRBV2	TRBJ1-5	-	-	CASSFAGANQPQHF	TGTGCCAGCAGTTTTGCGGGGGCGAATCAGCCCCAGCATTTT
TRBV28	TRBJ1-5	-	-	CASTLRWGSNQPQHF	TGTGCCAGCACTCTACGATGGGGTAGCAATCAGCCCCAGCATTTT
TRBV5-1	TRBJ2-3	-	-	CASAWTDTQYF	TGCGCCAGCGCCTGGACGGATACGCAGTATTTT
TRBV28	TRBJ2-4	TRBD2	-	CASSPSGGPASADIQYF	TGTGCCAGCAGCCCGAGCGGGGGGCCCGCCTCGGCGGACATTCAGTACTTC